Each of the 6 T cell receptor beta chains below was sequenced from the same sample in a study of long-term antiretroviral therapy in people with HIV. Investigators performed immunoSEQ version v3.0 at survey level. Measured with immunoSEQ multiplex PCR; TCRdb has only the in-frame clones, and not every one. The data show 30,000 to 40,000 clones, around 86% seen once. The sequences come from unsorted PBMCs, collected 1.5 years after starting antiretroviral therapy. The receptors were gathered from a man in his late teens or twenties with HIV.

The genes are TRBV28 and TRBJ2-3, with TRBD2 identical over 10 bases. Germline V CDR1 and CDR2: MDHEN, SYDVKM. This CDR3 region has 15 residues. With V trimmed by 7 bases and J by 4 bases, 8 bases remained unmatched. For the CDR3, the DNA is TGTGCCAGCAAAATAAGTAGCGGGAGGTCAGATACGCAGTATTTT. Encoded protein: CASKISSGRSDTQYF.

This chain joins TRBV5-1 and TRBJ2-6; the match to TRBD1 covers 8 bases. Trimming took 0 bases from V and 11 from J; bases not matched to a gene: 7. The CDR3 runs to 15 residues. Germline CDR1 SGHRS, CDR2 YFSETQ. This chain's CDR3 is CASSLGGTGPHVLTF. CDR3 in DNA: TGCGCCAGCAGCTTGGGTGGGACAGGCCCTCACGTCCTGACTTTC. The whole variable domain, filled in from reference TRBV5-1 and TRBJ2-6, reads KAGVTQTPRYLIKTRGQQVTLSCSPISGHRSVSWYQQTPGQGLQFLFEYFSETQRNKGNFPGRFSGRQFSNSRSEMNVSTLELGDSALYLCASSLGGTGPHVLTFGAGSRLTVL.

V and J are TRBV4-3 and TRBJ2-7; D may correspond to TRBD1 or TRBD2 (5 bases each). The V end was cut by 0 bases, the J end by 3 bases, with 15 bases between. The CDR3 covers 16 residues. Germline-derived CDR1 and CDR2 are LGHNA and YSLEER. In DNA form, the CDR3 reads TGCGCCAGCAGCCAAGATGTCCTAGCTACAGGCTACGAGCAGTACTTC. Protein: CASSQDVLATGYEQYF.

The chain combines TRBV29-1 with TRBJ2-1; 16 bases are shared with TRBD2. The junction had 13 bases not matched to a gene; V was cut back by 4 bases and J by 7 bases. The CDR3 contains 18 residues. Germline V lookup: CDR1 SQVTM, CDR2 ANQGSEA. DNA of the CDR3: TGCAGCGTTGCAGCTCCCGGGACTAGCGGGAGGGGACTTAATGAGCAGTTCTTC. This gives the protein CSVAAPGTSGRGLNEQFF.

The chain is built from TRBV5-8 and TRBJ2-7, with D maybe TRBD1 (6 bases). The V gene lost 0 bases and the J gene lost 3 bases, with 16 bases spanning the gap. From germline, CDR1 is SGHTS and CDR2 YDEGEE. CDR3 length equals 16 residues. CDR3 region: CASSLAKDRPYYEQYF. The CDR3 DNA reads TGTGCCAGCAGCTTGGCCAAAGACAGGCCATACTACGAGCAGTACTTC.

This clone occurred a few times. This sequence joins TRBV19 and TRBJ1-2; D gene uncertain. This CDR3 has 12 amino acids. V dropped 3 bases and J dropped 4 bases, with 6 bases sitting between them. Germline lookup yields CDR1 LNHDA and CDR2 SQIVND (reference sequence). The CDR3 is CASSMDGYGYTF. The CDR3 DNA is TGTGCCAGTAGTATGGACGGCTATGGCTACACCTTC.